A single sample is the source of the 17 T cell receptor beta chains below, sequenced in a study of molecular identifiers for immune sequencing clone quantification (dated by TCRdb to the late 2010s). Library method: PCR. The instrument was an Illumina HiSeq 4000. Starting from the raw public reads, TCRdb applied fastp trimming at Q25, assembled clones with MiXCR and retained in-frame beta chains. Each entry merges the rows of one CDR3 protein and shows their most common DNA and genes. The sample yields under 600,000 distinct CDR3 sequences; around a fifth were counted once. Around 0.84% of the sample comes from the top ten. The sequenced sample consisted of naive CD8+ T cells from blood, with Jurkat cell RNA spiked in. Sample cell subset or site, as interpreted from the label and publication: FACS-sorted CD8+CD4-CCR7+CD45RA+ naive T cells. Receptors were obtained from a human donor in good health. Some libraries in this study had Jurkat cell RNA spiked in.

Many counts were recorded for this clonotype. The chain joins TRBV5-1 to TRBJ2-6, with 8 bases identical to TRBD1. This CDR3 region has 17 residues. CDR1 and CDR2 from the germline V gene are SGHRS and YFSETQ. V lost 3 bases to trimming and J lost 0 bases; unmatched junction nucleotides: 5. The CDR3 DNA reads TGCGCCAGCAGCTCCCGGGACAGGCCCTCTGGGGCCAACGTCCTGACTTTC. It translates to CASSSRDRPSGANVLTF. The full variable domain, completed using reference TRBV5-1 and TRBJ2-6, is KAGVTQTPRYLIKTRGQQVTLSCSPISGHRSVSWYQQTPGQGLQFLFEYFSETQRNKGNFPGRFSGRQFSNSRSEMNVSTLELGDSALYLCASSSRDRPSGANVLTFGAGSRLTVL.

This clonotype was observed at least ten times. The chain carries TRBV3-1 and TRBJ1-1, with TRBD1 identical over 8 bases. This CDR3 has 17 residues. Trimming at V came to 1 base and at J to 4 bases, leaving 11 bases not matched to a gene. Per germline, CDR1 LGHDT and CDR2 YNNKEL (reference sequence). This CDR3 is CASSQGGQGARSTEAFF. DNA of the CDR3: TGTGCCAGCAGCCAAGGGGGGCAGGGGGCCAGGAGCACTGAAGCTTTCTTT.

For this clonotype: This may be a read error: a much more frequent sequence differs by one nucleotide. The chain carries TRBV5-1 and TRBJ1-6; TRBD1 matches at 11 bases. This CDR3 spans 15 amino acids. Germline V lookup: CDR1 SGHRS, CDR2 YFSETQ. Written as DNA, the CDR3 is TGCGCCAGCAGCGAAGGGACAGGGGGTAATTCACCCCACCACTTT. The encoded protein is CASSEGTGGNSPHHF.

With regard to this clonotype: A single base separates this from a much larger clone, so it may be a read error. J is TRBJ1-3 and V is TRBV7-9; a weak D match, TRBD1 (6 bases). The CDR3 sequence is 16 residues long. V was shortened by 2 bases and J by 0 bases, with 11 bases between the two germline ends. The germline V gene has CDR1 SEHNR and CDR2 FQNEAQ (reference sequence). The DNA for the CDR3 is TGTGCCAGCAGCTTAACCGGACAGCTCTCTGGAAACACCATATATTTT. This gives the protein CASSLTGQLSGNTIYF.

This clonotype was seen many times. This CDR3 is CASSPGQAVFGTQYF. The CDR3 DNA reads TGTGCCAGCAGCCCGGGACAGGCCGTGTTTGGTACGCAGTATTTT. This rearrangement joins TRBV7-9 to TRBJ2-3, with TRBD1 matching over 8 bases. The V and J ends lost 5 bases and 8 bases, in that order; junction bases with no gene match: 12. Germline V gene data show CDR1 as SEHNR and CDR2 as FQNEAQ (reference sequence). CDR3 length equals 15 residues.

This clonotype showed up just a few times. This sequence joins TRBV6-5 and TRBJ2-5; D is unclear. The V end lost 10 bases, the J end lost 5 bases, and 11 bases lay between the germline ends. Per germline, CDR1 MNHEY and CDR2 SVGAGI. The CDR3 sequence is 11 residues long. The CDR3 here is CATCVGETQYF. CDR3 in DNA: TGTGCCACCTGCGTGGGGGAGACCCAGTACTTC.

This clonotype was detected ten times or more. The J gene is TRBJ2-7, the V gene TRBV7-2; D possibly uses TRBD1 or TRBD2 (5 bases each). This CDR3 has 14 residues. The germline gives CDR1 SGHTA, CDR2 FQGNSA. The V and J ends lost 1 base and 2 bases respectively, with 9 bases between them. CDR3 nucleotides: TGTGCCAGCAGCTTAGAGGGGCGGGCCTACGAGCAGTACTTC. It specifies CASSLEGRAYEQYF.

This clonotype was seen only a few times. The chain links TRBV5-5 to TRBJ2-7, with D uncertain. Trimming stripped 4 bases from V and 3 bases from J, with 14 bases between. Germline lookup yields CDR1 SGHKS and CDR2 YYEKEE (reference sequence). This CDR3 is built from 14 residues. The CDR3 DNA follows: TGTGCCAGCAGCACATCATGGGGTGACTACGAGCAGTACTTC. Translating gives CASSTSWGDYEQYF. The full variable domain, rest sourced from reference TRBV5-5 and TRBJ2-7, is DAGVTQSPTHLIKTRGQQVTLRCSPISGHKSVSWYQQVLGQGPQFIFQYYEKEERGRGNFPDRFSARQFPNYSSELNVNALLLGDSALYLCASSTSWGDYEQYFGPGTRLTVT.

In its sample, this clonotype was seen a few times. The chain is built from TRBV5-6 and TRBJ2-7; 8 bases are shared with TRBD1. The CDR3 has 11 amino acids. Looked up from germline, CDR1 is SGHDT and CDR2 is YYEEEE. The ends lost 3 bases at V and 7 bases at J; junction bases unmatched: 0. In nucleotides, the CDR3 is TGTGCCAGCAGCTGGGACAGGGAGCAGTACTTC. Amino acid sequence: CASSWDREQYF.

About this clonotype itself: The junction departs from the called germline gene at one end, perhaps through a read error. The rearrangement joins TRBV4-3 to TRBJ1-1; D gene unclear. The CDR3 consists of 17 residues. Per germline, CDR1 LGHNA and CDR2 YSLEER. The CDR3 region is CASSQGKVGFLNTETFF. CDR3 DNA: TGCGCCAGCAGCCAAGGAAAAGTTGGCTTCCTGAACACTGAAACTTTCTTT.

This clonotype was recorded at least ten times. J is TRBJ2-5 and V is TRBV6-2 or TRBV6-3; D unresolved. This CDR3 contains 10 residues. V lost 8 bases and J 2 bases, leaving 3 bases between the germline ends. Germline V gives CDR1 MNHEY, CDR2 SVGEGT. For the CDR3, the DNA is TGTGCCAGCGGGCAAGAGACCCAGTACTTC. Protein sequence: CASGQETQYF.

A word on this clonotype: Since no conserved phenylalanine or tryptophan closes the CDR3, a read error is the likely cause. For the CDR3, the DNA is TGTGCCAGCAGATCGGACAGGGAGACCTACGAGCAGTACTCC. Its protein is CASRSDRETYEQYS. The chain recombines TRBV27 with TRBJ2-7, with 8 bases lining up with TRBD1. This CDR3 is 14 amino acids long. V shed 6 bases and J 2 bases; nucleotides not matched to a gene: 6. Germline CDR1 is MNHEY and CDR2 is SMNVEV (reference sequence).

This clonotype showed up just a few times. The chain joins TRBV11-2 to TRBJ1-6; no clear D. The CDR3 sequence is 17 residues long. V was cut by 0 bases and J by 0 bases, with 9 bases left in between. Germline CDR1 and CDR2: SGHAT and FQNNGV. The CDR3 region has the DNA TGTGCCAGCAGCTTAGATGTGGGTTACTCCTATAATTCACCCCTCCACTTT. It is translated as CASSLDVGYSYNSPLHF.

The table lists this clonotype with many counts. This chain uses TRBV7-6 with TRBJ1-6; D remains unclear. Germline V gives CDR1 SGHVS, CDR2 FNYEAQ. Trimming stripped 6 bases from V and 2 bases from J, with 11 bases between. The CDR3 covers 15 residues. This CDR3 is CASSPGGTYNSPLHF. The CDR3 DNA reads TGTGCCAGCAGTCCAGGAGGTACCTATAATTCACCCCTCCACTTT.

This clonotype was detected once. The V and J genes are TRBV4-1 and TRBJ2-2; 9 bases are shared with TRBD2. Looked up from germline, CDR1 is MGHRA and CDR2 is YSYEKL. The CDR3 has 20 amino acids. V gave up 5 bases and J gave up 4 bases; unmatched junction bases: 20. The CDR3 loop is CASSSRIGLAGWAFTGELFF. The CDR3 DNA sequence: TGCGCCAGCAGCTCGCGAATCGGGCTAGCGGGGTGGGCATTCACCGGGGAGCTGTTTTTT.

This clonotype has a count of ten or more. The V call is TRBV19, the J call TRBJ1-5; D remains ambiguous. The V gene's germline CDR1 is LNHDA and CDR2 SQIVND (reference sequence). Trimming cost V 3 bases and J 3 bases, with 6 bases left between them. There are 13 residues in the CDR3. CDR3 in amino acids: CASSIGFNQPQHF. CDR3 coding DNA: TGTGCCAGTAGTATCGGGTTCAATCAGCCCCAGCATTTT. The whole variable domain, filled in from reference TRBV19 and TRBJ1-5, reads DGGITQSPKYLFRKEGQNVTLSCEQNLNHDAMYWYRQDPGQGLRLIYYSQIVNDFQKGDIAEGYSVSREKKESFPLTVTSAQKNPTAFYLCASSIGFNQPQHFGDGTRLSIL.

In its sample, this clonotype was seen many times. This chain uses TRBV2 with TRBJ1-1; D uncertain. Germline V gives CDR1 SNHLY, CDR2 FYNNEI. Between the trimmed V and J ends, which lost 4 bases and 3 bases, there was a span of 9 bases. The CDR3 spans 13 residues. The CDR3 DNA is TGTGCCAGCAGTGTCCGGGTCCACACTGAAGCTTTCTTT. As protein: CASSVRVHTEAFF.